The 13 T cell receptor beta chains reported below all come from one sample, sequenced in a study of blood T cell repertoires in COVID-19. Measured with immunoSEQ multiplex PCR; TCRdb has only the in-frame clones, and not every one. The data show some 270,000 clones, with approximately 91% seen just once and roughly 2.2% held by the top ten. Sequencing used peripheral blood. These receptor sequences come from a man in his fifties or sixties with acute or convalescent COVID-19.

This clone was seen more than once but under ten times. The chain recombines TRBV5-4 with TRBJ1-2; D is unresolved. Germline CDR1 is SGHNT and CDR2 is YYREEE (reference sequence). V lost 4 bases and J 0 bases, leaving 13 bases between the germline ends. The CDR3 is made up of 15 amino acids. CDR3 loop: CASSHEGSPNYGYTF. In DNA, the CDR3 is TGTGCCAGCAGCCACGAGGGATCGCCTAACTATGGCTACACCTTC.

This clone has only a few counts. The chain joins TRBV9 to TRBJ2-3; possible D gene TRBD2, 6 bases. The CDR3 consists of 15 residues. The ends were cut back, 1 base at V and 2 bases at J, with 11 bases in the middle. Germline lookup yields CDR1 SGDLS and CDR2 YYNGEE. CDR3 in amino acids: CASSVSGGLTDTQYF. Here the CDR3 DNA reads TGTGCCAGCAGCGTATCTGGGGGACTCACAGATACGCAGTATTTT. The full variable domain, its missing parts supplied by reference TRBV9 and TRBJ2-3, is DSGVTQTPKHLITATGQRVTLRCSPRSGDLSVYWYQQSLDQGLQFLIQYYNGEERAKGNILERFSAQQFPDLHSELNLSSLELGDSALYFCASSVSGGLTDTQYFGPGTRLTVL.

V usage is TRBV10-3 and J usage is TRBJ1-1; TRBD1 matches 7 bases. V lost 6 bases to trimming and J lost 1 base; unmatched junction nucleotides: 5. CDR3 length: 14 amino acids. CDR1 and CDR2 from the germline V gene are ENHRY and SYGVKD. The CDR3 loop reads CAIRPGQPNTEAFF. The CDR3 coding sequence is TGTGCCATCAGACCGGGACAGCCGAACACTGAAGCTTTCTTT.

The table lists this clone with many counts. The J gene is TRBJ2-1, the V gene TRBV12-3 or TRBV12-4; 7 nucleotides line up with TRBD1. The CDR3 is 13 amino acids. V lost 8 bases to trimming and J lost 2 bases; unmatched junction nucleotides: 3. CDR3 protein: CASGQVTYNEQFF. Written as DNA, the CDR3 is TGTGCCAGCGGACAGGTCACCTACAATGAGCAGTTCTTC.

This clone was seen a single time. The chain links TRBV11-2 to TRBJ2-3, with D unclear. This CDR3 is 12 amino acids long. Germline CDR1 SGHAT, CDR2 FQNNGV. Between the trimmed V and J ends, which lost 5 bases and 4 bases, there was a span of 7 bases. CDR3 region: CASSSFPDTQYF. The CDR3 region has the DNA TGTGCCAGCAGCAGCTTCCCAGATACGCAGTATTTT.

This chain connects TRBV15 to TRBJ1-3; D gene ambiguous. The CDR3 has 14 amino acids. Germline CDR1 reads LNHNV; CDR2 reads YYDKDF (reference sequence). V was trimmed by 1 base and J by 0 bases, leaving 4 bases between them. CDR3 bases: TGTGCCACCAGCAGAGGGAGCTCTGGAAACACCATATATTTT. Its translation: CATSRGSSGNTIYF.

The chain links TRBV5-1 to TRBJ2-5; 15 bases are a match to TRBD2. The J segment lost 4 bases and the V segment lost 0 bases, leaving 4 bases of the junction unmatched. The V gene's germline CDR1 is SGHRS and CDR2 YFSETQ. This CDR3 has 17 amino acids. CDR3 residues: CASSLGPGLAGGETQYF. CDR3 DNA: TGCGCCAGCAGCTTGGGTCCGGGACTAGCGGGGGGAGAGACCCAGTACTTC.

The gene calls are TRBV28 and TRBJ1-1, with TRBD1 as a possible D gene (6 bases). CDR3 length equals 14 residues. Germline V gene data show CDR1 as MDHEN and CDR2 as SYDVKM. Trimming left V 3 bases short and J 4 bases short, with 12 bases between. The chain's CDR3 is CASSLGTRGTEAFF. The CDR3 nucleotides are TGTGCCAGCAGTTTGGGGACAAGAGGCACTGAAGCTTTCTTT.

This clone appeared a few times. The CDR3 nucleotides read TGTGCCAGCAGCCCTACCCCCACGGACACTGAAGCTTTCTTT. As protein: CASSPTPTDTEAFF. The chain recombines TRBV5-6 with TRBJ1-1; no definite D call. Looked up from germline, CDR1 is SGHDT and CDR2 is YYEEEE. This CDR3 spans 14 amino acids. Trimming removed 4 bases from V and 3 bases from J, with 13 bases in between.

The CDR3 DNA reads TGTGCCAGCGTTGACAGGGGGTCCTACAATGAGCAGTTCTTC. Its protein is CASVDRGSYNEQFF. The chain links TRBV6-6 to TRBJ2-1; TRBD1 aligns across 9 bases. CDR1 and CDR2 from the germline V gene are MNHNY and SVGAGI (reference sequence). The CDR3 loop spans 14 amino acids. Losses at the gene ends were 8 bases for V and 1 base for J; bases not matched to a gene: 3.

This chain links TRBV2 with TRBJ2-5; 7 bases fit TRBD1. Germline V lookup: CDR1 SNHLY, CDR2 FYNNEI. Germline trimming cut 5 bases from V and 5 bases from J; bases unmatched to any gene: 8. The length of the CDR3 is 14 residues. The CDR3 protein is CASSINRGRETQYF. In nucleotides, the CDR3 is TGTGCCAGCAGTATAAACAGGGGCAGGGAGACCCAGTACTTC.

The CDR3, as DNA: TGTGCCAGCAGCGTAGCAGGGAATAATTCACCCCTCCACTTT. Translation: CASSVAGNNSPLHF. The rearrangement links TRBV9 to TRBJ1-6; tentative D call: TRBD1 (5 bases). Germline V gives CDR1 SGDLS, CDR2 YYNGEE. V lost 0 bases and J 5 bases, leaving 6 bases between the germline ends. The CDR3 is made up of 14 amino acids.

This rearrangement joins TRBV5-5 to TRBJ2-5, with D perhaps TRBD2 (5 bases). Trimming cost V 4 bases and J 2 bases, with 6 bases left between them. This CDR3 spans 12 amino acids. Per the germline V gene, CDR1 is SGHKS and CDR2 is YYEKEE (reference sequence). CDR3 nucleotides: TGTGCCAGCAGCGGACTTCAAGAGACCCAGTACTTC. Residues: CASSGLQETQYF.